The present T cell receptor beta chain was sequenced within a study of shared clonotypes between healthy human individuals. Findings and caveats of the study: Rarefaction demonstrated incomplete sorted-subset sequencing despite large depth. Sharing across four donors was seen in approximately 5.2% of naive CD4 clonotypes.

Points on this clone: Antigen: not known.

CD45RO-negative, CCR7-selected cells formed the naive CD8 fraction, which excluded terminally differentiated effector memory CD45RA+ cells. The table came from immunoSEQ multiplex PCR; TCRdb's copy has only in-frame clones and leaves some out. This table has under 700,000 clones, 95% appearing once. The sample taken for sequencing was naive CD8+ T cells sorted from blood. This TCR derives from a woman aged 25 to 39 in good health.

CDR3 nucleotide sequence: TGTGCCAGCAGATGGAGGGGTACCTACGAGCAGTACTTC. Its protein product is CASRWRGTYEQYF. The V gene is TRBV28, the J gene TRBJ2-5, with D maybe TRBD2 (6 bases). The DNA end is a closer match to TRBJ2-7, so the J assignment may be wrong. CDR1 is MDHEN, CDR2 SYDVKM, per germline. CDR3 size: 13 residues.